The 25 T cell receptor beta chains presented below share a single source sample, sequenced in a study of metastatic and nonmetastatic thyroid tumors. TCRdb re-called clones via MiXCR from the PCR reads. Of 25,000 to 30,000 clones listed, around 24% are singletons. Prior to thyroid surgery, none of the patients had received any treatment. The sample comprised blood. These receptors were collected from a female donor with papillary thyroid cancer or a benign thyroid nodule (not recorded which). Some clones in this sample may be carry-over from other donors' samples.

The V gene is TRBV20-1, the J gene TRBJ2-7; D perhaps matches TRBD2 (5 bases). The CDR3 has 11 amino acids. The V gene's germline CDR1 is DFQATT and CDR2 SNEGSKA (reference sequence). The CDR3 DNA reads as TGCAGACTGGACGGGATCTACGAGCAGTACTTC. It encodes CRLDGIYEQYF.

This clone was seen repeatedly, ten times or more. This chain joins TRBV5-1 and TRBJ2-3, with 14 bases that match TRBD2. Losses at the gene ends were 4 bases for V and 5 bases for J; bases not matched to a gene: 3. Looked up from germline, CDR1 is SGHRS and CDR2 is YFSETQ. The CDR3 totals 15 residues. CDR3 bases: TGCGCCAGCAGCCGGGGACTAGCGGGAGTAGATACGCAGTATTTT. The encoded protein is CASSRGLAGVDTQYF.

This clone was observed at least ten times. This chain uses TRBV15 with TRBJ1-1; weak D call: TRBD1 (6 bases). V lost 5 bases and J lost 1, with 14 bases in between. The CDR3 is 15 amino acids. CDR1 LNHNV and CDR2 YYDKDF come from the germline V gene (reference sequence). CDR3 nucleotides: TGTGCCACCAGCGTAGGCGGGGGGCGGAACACTGAAGCTTTCTTT. Translation gives CATSVGGGRNTEAFF.

In DNA form, the CDR3 reads TGCGCCAGCAGCCAAGATTGGCAGGGCTCAGGAAACACCATATATTTT. Residues: CASSQDWQGSGNTIYF. The chain recombines TRBV4-3 with TRBJ1-3; a weak D match, TRBD1 (5 bases). Per germline, CDR1 LGHNA and CDR2 YSLEER. Trimming removed 0 bases from V and 4 bases from J, with 13 bases in between. The CDR3 loop spans 16 amino acids.

The gene calls are TRBV6-1 and TRBJ2-3, with 9 bases matching TRBD2. This CDR3 comprises 15 residues. The germline CDR1 and CDR2 sequences are MNHNS and SASEGT. The ends lost 5 bases at V and 2 bases at J; junction bases unmatched: 5. The CDR3 nucleotides read TGTGCCAGCAGTTTGGGACTAGCTAACACAGATACGCAGTATTTT. As protein: CASSLGLANTDTQYF.

The rearrangement links TRBV4-2 to TRBJ2-3, with 7 bases identical to TRBD1. The germline V gene encodes CDR1 LGHNA and CDR2 YNFKEQ. The length of the CDR3 is 14 residues. CDR3 sequence: CTTRGTDLTDTQYF. The CDR3 nucleotides read TGTACCACCAGAGGGACAGACCTCACAGATACGCAGTATTTT.

The chain joins TRBV19 to TRBJ1-1; maybe TRBD1 (5 bases). Trimming pared 7 bases from V and 0 bases from J, leaving 12 bases between. The CDR3 is made up of 14 amino acids. Germline CDR1 and CDR2: LNHDA and SQIVND (reference sequence). The CDR3 loop reads CASTRTPLNTEAFF. The CDR3 nucleotides read TGTGCCAGTACCCGGACACCCTTGAACACTGAAGCTTTCTTT.

This clone was counted many times. This may stem from a read error, because a much larger clone lies one nucleotide away. This chain uses TRBV28 with TRBJ1-4; tentative D call: TRBD1 (5 bases). The CDR3 is 13 residues long. Germline lookup yields CDR1 MDHEN and CDR2 SYDVKM. Deletions cut 10 bases from V and 7 bases from J, with 16 bases between. The CDR3 coding sequence is TGTGCCACCCATCCGGCGGGGACTGAAAAACTGTTTTTT. Translated: CATHPAGTEKLFF.

This clone has ten or more counts. This chain joins TRBV4-2 and TRBJ2-3; 7 positions match TRBD1. CDR1 LGHNA and CDR2 YNFKEQ come from the germline V gene. With 10 bases clipped from V and 1 base from J, the junction kept 8 bases outside the gene matches. This CDR3 region has 14 residues. CDR3 amino acids: CATRGTDRTDTQYF. The CDR3 DNA follows: TGTGCCACCAGAGGGACAGACCGCACAGATACGCAGTATTTT.

There are many counts of this clone. Other DNA sequences within the sample encode an identical CDR3. The chain links TRBV25-1 to TRBJ1-3; D perhaps matches TRBD1 (5 bases). Germline CDR1 reads MGHDK; CDR2 reads SYGVNS. V was pared by 5 bases and J by 1 base, with 15 bases between. The CDR3 is 16 amino acids. The CDR3 bases are TGTGCCAGCAGTCCCGCTGACAGACCTTCTGGAAACACCATATATTTT. Protein product: CASSPADRPSGNTIYF.

This clone was seen repeatedly, ten times or more. The chain links TRBV7-2 to TRBJ1-1, with D hard to call. V was cut by 2 bases and J by 4 bases, with 8 bases left in between. CDR1 and CDR2 (germline): SGHTA, FQGNSA. The CDR3 has 13 residues. As DNA, the CDR3 is TGTGCCAGCAGCTTACTGCGGACCACTGAAGCTTTCTTT. This encodes CASSLLRTTEAFF.

This clone was seen a few times. V and J are TRBV27 and TRBJ1-2; 9 bases match TRBD1. After removal of 3 bases from V and 9 bases from J, the junction contained 11 bases not matched to a gene. The CDR3 consists of 15 residues. The germline CDR1 and CDR2 sequences are MNHEY and SMNVEV (reference sequence). The CDR3 nucleotides read TGTGCCAGCAGTTTTACCCAAACAGGGGGCCATTGCTACACCTTC. Its translation: CASSFTQTGGHCYTF.

This clone was detected ten times or more. This sequence joins TRBV2 and TRBJ2-7, with 13 bases fitting TRBD2. The V gene's germline CDR1 is SNHLY and CDR2 FYNNEI. V shed 3 bases and J 7 bases; nucleotides not matched to a gene: 9. This CDR3 is built from 16 residues. The CDR3 is CASSDHKPGLAGEQYF. CDR3 nucleotide sequence: TGTGCCAGCAGTGATCACAAACCGGGACTAGCGGGAGAGCAGTACTTC.

This clone was picked up a small number of times. This may come from a read error, since a much larger clone is one base off. V is TRBV5-6 and J is TRBJ1-1; no reliable D call. Per germline, CDR1 SGHDT and CDR2 YYEEEE. The CDR3 is made up of 14 amino acids. CDR3 nucleotides: TGTACCAGCAGCTTCGAGCAGTTGAACACTGAAGCTTTCTTT. This sequence encodes CTSSFEQLNTEAFF.

Note on this clone: Sequence at one end of the junction differs from germline and may be a read error. V gene TRBV20-1 combines with J gene TRBJ2-5, with D hard to call. Germline-derived CDR1 and CDR2 are DFQATT and SNEGSKA (reference sequence). The CDR3 loop spans 15 amino acids. The CDR3: CSARDSIAPQETKYF. In nucleotides, the CDR3 is TGCAGTGCTAGAGATAGTATAGCCCCCCAAGAGACCAAGTACTTC.

V and J are TRBV5-1 and TRBJ1-1, with 9 positions matching TRBD1. With V trimmed by 4 bases and J by 3 bases, 7 bases remained unmatched. In germline, CDR1 is SGHRS, CDR2 YFSETQ. The CDR3 length is 15 residues. The DNA of the CDR3 is TGCGCCAGCAGCAACTCCGGGACAGGGTACACTGAAGCTTTCTTT. Encoded protein: CASSNSGTGYTEAFF.

This clone was detected ten times or more. V is TRBV27 and J is TRBJ2-1; 10 nucleotides match TRBD1. The germline CDR1 and CDR2 sequences are MNHEY and SMNVEV (reference sequence). This CDR3 region has 16 residues. Trimming at V came to 5 bases and at J to 2 bases, leaving 6 bases not matched to a gene. The CDR3 protein is CASSPRTGGAYNEQFF. The DNA for the CDR3 is TGTGCCAGCAGTCCCCGGACAGGGGGGGCCTACAATGAGCAGTTCTTC.

This clone was recorded at least ten times. V usage is TRBV29-1 and J usage is TRBJ2-1; maybe TRBD1 (6 bases). Trimming stripped 3 bases from V and 2 bases from J, with 17 bases between. Germline V gene data show CDR1 as SQVTM and CDR2 as ANQGSEA. This CDR3 comprises 16 residues. The CDR3 nucleotides read TGCAGCGTTGATGGCTTGACGGGACAAACCTACAATGAGCAGTTCTTC. It codes for CSVDGLTGQTYNEQFF.

This clone has at least ten counts. The chain carries TRBV5-1 and TRBJ2-3, with TRBD2 identical over 7 bases. The germline V gene encodes CDR1 SGHRS and CDR2 YFSETQ. The CDR3 is 15 amino acids. V lost 1 base and J lost 8; bases outside the gene matches: 10. Here the CDR3 reads CASSLSAGEGRTQYF. The CDR3 region has the DNA TGCGCCAGCAGCTTGTCGGCGGGGGAGGGCCGTACGCAGTATTTT.

The chain links TRBV29-1 to TRBJ2-7; 7 bases map to TRBD1. This CDR3 is 14 amino acids long. V shed 7 bases, J shed 0 bases, and the junction held 9 bases outside the gene matches. Looked up from germline, CDR1 is SQVTM and CDR2 is ANQGSEA. The DNA of the CDR3 is TGCAGCGCGACAGGGATCGAGAGCTCCTACGAGCAGTACTTC. It encodes CSATGIESSYEQYF.

The chain joins TRBV6-2 or TRBV6-3 to TRBJ1-1, with D tentatively TRBD1 (6 bases). This CDR3 contains 13 residues. The V end lost 2 bases, the J end lost 3 bases, and 7 bases lay between the germline ends. Per the germline V gene, CDR1 is MNHEY and CDR2 is SVGEGT. CDR3 sequence reads: CASSYHRDTEAFF. CDR3 bases: TGTGCCAGCAGTTACCACAGGGACACTGAAGCTTTCTTT.

This clone has a count of ten or more. The gene calls are TRBV20-1 and TRBJ1-1, with unresolved D. The CDR3 sequence is 9 residues long. Germline V gives CDR1 DFQATT, CDR2 SNEGSKA (reference sequence). The ends were cut back, 4 bases at V and 3 bases at J, with 0 bases in the middle. The CDR3 loop reads CSANTEAFF. CDR3 DNA sequence: TGCAGTGCTAACACTGAAGCTTTCTTT.

This clone occurred a few times. The chain couples TRBV15 to TRBJ2-3; D is unclear. V was pared by 4 bases and J by 3 bases, with 5 bases between. Germline CDR1 reads LNHNV; CDR2 reads YYDKDF (reference sequence). The CDR3 loop spans 12 amino acids. In nucleotides, the CDR3 is TGTGCCACCAGCATAGAAACAGATACGCAGTATTTT. Translated, it gives CATSIETDTQYF.

In this sample, this clone turned up many times. The chain recombines TRBV7-2 with TRBJ2-7; 8 bases align to TRBD1. Trimming took 5 bases from V and 0 from J; bases not matched to a gene: 3. Germline assignment: CDR1 SGHTA and CDR2 FQGNSA. The CDR3 is made up of 14 amino acids. CDR3: CASSRDRRSYEQYF. In DNA form, the CDR3 reads TGTGCCAGCAGCCGGGACAGGCGCTCCTACGAGCAGTACTTC. The whole variable domain, filled in from reference TRBV7-2 and TRBJ2-7, reads GAGVSQSPSNKVTEKGKDVELRCDPISGHTALYWYRQSLGQGLEFLIYFQGNSAPDKSGLPSDRFSAERTGGSVSTLTIQRTQQEDSAVYLCASSRDRRSYEQYFGPGTRLTVT.

The genes are TRBV6-5 and TRBJ1-6, with D possibly being TRBD1 (5 bases). Germline V gives CDR1 MNHEY, CDR2 SVGAGI. The germline V and J ends were trimmed by 2 bases and 7 bases, with 12 bases remaining between them. This CDR3 is 15 amino acids long. As DNA, the CDR3 is TGTGCCAGCAGTTACCGCGGGGCGGGCAATTCACCCCTCCACTTT. Residues: CASSYRGAGNSPLHF.